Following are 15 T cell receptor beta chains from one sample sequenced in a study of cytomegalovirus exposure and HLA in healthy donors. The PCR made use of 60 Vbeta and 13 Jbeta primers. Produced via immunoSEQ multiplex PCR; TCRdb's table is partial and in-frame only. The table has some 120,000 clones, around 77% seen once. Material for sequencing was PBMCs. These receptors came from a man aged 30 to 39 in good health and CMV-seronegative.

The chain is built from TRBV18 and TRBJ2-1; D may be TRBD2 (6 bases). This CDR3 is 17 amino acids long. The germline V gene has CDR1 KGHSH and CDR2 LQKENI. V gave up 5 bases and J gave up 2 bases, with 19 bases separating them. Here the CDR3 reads CASSSIRTGTAYNEQFF. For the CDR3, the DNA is TGTGCCAGCTCATCGATAAGGACTGGGACTGCCTACAATGAGCAGTTCTTC.

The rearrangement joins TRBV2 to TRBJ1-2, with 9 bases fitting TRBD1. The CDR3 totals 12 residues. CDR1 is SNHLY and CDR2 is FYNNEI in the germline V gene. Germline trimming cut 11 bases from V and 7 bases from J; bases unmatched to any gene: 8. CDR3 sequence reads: CAATGGGGGYTF. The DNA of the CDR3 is TGTGCCGCAACAGGGGGCGGGGGTGGCTACACCTTC.

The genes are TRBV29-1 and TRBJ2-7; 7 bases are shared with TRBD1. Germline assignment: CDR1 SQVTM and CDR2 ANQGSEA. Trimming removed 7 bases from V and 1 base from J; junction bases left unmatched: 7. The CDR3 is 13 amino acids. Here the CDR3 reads CSGKGARSYEQYF. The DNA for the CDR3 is TGCAGCGGAAAGGGGGCCCGATCCTACGAGCAGTACTTC.

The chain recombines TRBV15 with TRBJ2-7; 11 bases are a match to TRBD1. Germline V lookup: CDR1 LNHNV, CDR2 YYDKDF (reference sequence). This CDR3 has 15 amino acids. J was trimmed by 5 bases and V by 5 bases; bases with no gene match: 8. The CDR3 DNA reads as TGTGCCACCAGCCTTGCGGGACAGGGGGTCCACGAGCAGTACTTC. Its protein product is CATSLAGQGVHEQYF.

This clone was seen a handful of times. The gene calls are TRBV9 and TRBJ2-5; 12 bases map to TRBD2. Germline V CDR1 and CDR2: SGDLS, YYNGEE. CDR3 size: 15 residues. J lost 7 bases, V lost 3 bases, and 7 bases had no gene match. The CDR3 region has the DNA TGTGCCAGCAGCGGACTAGCGGGAGTGATCGGGACCCAGTACTTC. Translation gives CASSGLAGVIGTQYF.

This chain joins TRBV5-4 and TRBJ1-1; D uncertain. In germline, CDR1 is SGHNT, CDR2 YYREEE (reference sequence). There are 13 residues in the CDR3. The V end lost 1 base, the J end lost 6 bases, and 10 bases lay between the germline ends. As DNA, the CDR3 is TGTGCCAGCAGCTTGCCAGATATCCCTGAAGCTTTCTTT. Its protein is CASSLPDIPEAFF.

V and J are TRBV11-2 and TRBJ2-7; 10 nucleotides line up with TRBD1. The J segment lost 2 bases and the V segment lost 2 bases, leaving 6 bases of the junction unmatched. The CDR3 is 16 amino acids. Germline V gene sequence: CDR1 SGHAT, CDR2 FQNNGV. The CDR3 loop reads CASSLYPGTGAYEQYF. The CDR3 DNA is TGTGCCAGCAGCTTATACCCCGGGACAGGGGCCTACGAGCAGTACTTC.

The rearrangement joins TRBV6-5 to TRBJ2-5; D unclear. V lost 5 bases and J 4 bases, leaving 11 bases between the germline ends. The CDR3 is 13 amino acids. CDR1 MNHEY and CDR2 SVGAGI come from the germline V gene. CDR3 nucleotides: TGTGCCAGCAGTCGAGACCGAGGAGAGACCCAGTACTTC. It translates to CASSRDRGETQYF.

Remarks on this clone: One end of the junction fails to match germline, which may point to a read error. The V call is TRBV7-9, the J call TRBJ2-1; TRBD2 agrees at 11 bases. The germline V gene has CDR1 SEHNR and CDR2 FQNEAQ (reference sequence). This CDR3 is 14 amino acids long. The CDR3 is CASSLAGGTNEQFF. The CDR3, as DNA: TGTGCCAGCAGCCTAGCGGGGGGAACCAATGAGCAGTTCTTC.

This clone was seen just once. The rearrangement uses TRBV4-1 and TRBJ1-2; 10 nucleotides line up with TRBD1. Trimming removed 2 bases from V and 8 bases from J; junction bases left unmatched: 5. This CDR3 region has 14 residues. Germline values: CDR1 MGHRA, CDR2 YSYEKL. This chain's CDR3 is CASSQTPGQGGYTF. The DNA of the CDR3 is TGCGCCAGCAGCCAAACCCCGGGACAGGGGGGCTACACCTTC.

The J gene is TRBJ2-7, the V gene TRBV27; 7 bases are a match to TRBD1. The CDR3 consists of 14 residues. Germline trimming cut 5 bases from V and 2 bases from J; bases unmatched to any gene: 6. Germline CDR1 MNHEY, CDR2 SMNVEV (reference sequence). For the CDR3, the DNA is TGTGCCAGCAGTCAAGGACAGGCTGCCTACGAGCAGTACTTC. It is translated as CASSQGQAAYEQYF.

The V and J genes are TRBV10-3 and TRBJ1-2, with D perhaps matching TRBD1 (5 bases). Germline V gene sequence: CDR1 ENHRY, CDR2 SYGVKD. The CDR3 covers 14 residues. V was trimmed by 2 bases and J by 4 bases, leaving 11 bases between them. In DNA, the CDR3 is TGTGCCATCAGTGAGGGGGCCCCTGGCTATGGCTACACCTTC. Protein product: CAISEGAPGYGYTF.

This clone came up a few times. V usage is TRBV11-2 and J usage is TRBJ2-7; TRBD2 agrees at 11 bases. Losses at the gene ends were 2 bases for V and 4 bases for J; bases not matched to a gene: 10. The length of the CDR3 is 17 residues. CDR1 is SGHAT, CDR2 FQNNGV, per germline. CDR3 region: CASSLILAGGGGYEQYF. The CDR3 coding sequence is TGTGCCAGCAGCTTAATCCTAGCGGGAGGAGGGGGTTACGAGCAGTACTTC. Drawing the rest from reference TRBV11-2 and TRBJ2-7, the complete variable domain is EAGVAQSPRYKIIEKRQSVAFWCNPISGHATLYWYQQILGQGPKLLIQFQNNGVVDDSQLPKDRFSAERLKGVDSTLKIQPAKLEDSAVYLCASSLILAGGGGYEQYFGPGTRLTVT.

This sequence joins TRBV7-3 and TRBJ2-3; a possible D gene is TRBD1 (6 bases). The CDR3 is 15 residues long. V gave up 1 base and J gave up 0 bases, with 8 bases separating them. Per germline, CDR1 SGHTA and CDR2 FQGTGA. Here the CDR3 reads CASSLIGQSTDTQYF. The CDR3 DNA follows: TGTGCCAGCAGCTTAATCGGACAGAGCACAGATACGCAGTATTTT.

The CDR3 region has the DNA TGTGCCAGCAGTTGGCAGCCGGGACAGGGATTGTACGAGCAGTACTTC. Translation: CASSWQPGQGLYEQYF. This chain connects TRBV6-6 to TRBJ2-7; 9 bases match TRBD1. With V trimmed by 4 bases and J by 4 bases, 11 bases remained unmatched. CDR3 length: 16 amino acids. Germline V gives CDR1 MNHNY, CDR2 SVGAGI (reference sequence).